This T cell receptor (beta chain) was recorded in a study of cytotoxic CD8 clonotypes in ibrutinib-treated CLL. Looking at the study overall: The study included roughly 10 relapsed/refractory and 15 treatment-naive patients; 17 had IGHV unmutated disease.

Concerning this clone itself: As yet, its antigen is unknown.

Libraries were prepared by immunoSEQ multiplex PCR; TCRdb keeps only in-frame clonotypes and omits some of them. The sample records some 300,000 clones, roughly 80% being singletons. Study observations and caveats: Elevated clonality accompanied ibrutinib response, with a return toward baseline values at progression.

This clonotype originated in a human donor with chronic lymphocytic leukemia. The sequencing here drew on PBMCs, taken before ibrutinib treatment.

The CDR3 nucleotides read TGTGCCAGCAGCTTGGAGCTAGCGGGATATTCCTACAATGAGCAGTTCTTC. It codes for CASSLELAGYSYNEQFF. J is TRBJ2-1 and V is TRBV5-6; 9 nucleotides line up with TRBD2. Germline lookup yields CDR1 SGHDT and CDR2 YYEEEE. The CDR3 length is 17 residues. V shed 0 bases and J 1 base; nucleotides not matched to a gene: 5.